The 27 T cell receptor beta chains below all came from one sample that was sequenced in a study of CD8+ T cells in alopecia areata. Extraction of RNA preceded its reverse transcription into cDNA, which served as the sequencing template. The protocol was immunoSEQ multiplex PCR, while the TCRdb copy is restricted to in-frame clones and leaves out a portion. The repertoire holds under 150,000 clones, with around 62% as singletons. Input material: CD8+ T cells sorted from blood. The receptors here all came from a human donor in good health.

The chain has TRBV29-1 and TRBJ2-3; TRBD2 aligns across 10 bases. Germline V gene sequence: CDR1 SQVTM, CDR2 ANQGSEA. The CDR3 spans 13 residues. Germline trimming cut 7 bases from V and 2 bases from J; bases unmatched to any gene: 3. The CDR3 DNA reads as TGCAGCGCTGGACTAGCGGCCACAGATACGCAGTATTTT. Translating gives CSAGLAATDTQYF.

V is TRBV27 and J is TRBJ2-1, with 12 nucleotides matching TRBD2. After removal of 6 bases from V and 7 bases from J, the junction contained 4 bases not matched to a gene. The germline V gene encodes CDR1 MNHEY and CDR2 SMNVEV (reference sequence). There are 14 residues in the CDR3. CDR3 protein: CASSLAGGLNEQFF. CDR3 nucleotides: TGTGCCAGCAGCCTAGCGGGAGGGCTAAATGAGCAGTTCTTC.

This clone was counted between two and nine times. The chain couples TRBV29-1 to TRBJ2-3; D is perhaps TRBD2 (5 bases). With 7 bases removed from V and 8 bases from J, the gap between germline ends came to 19 bases. Germline CDR1 reads SQVTM; CDR2 reads ANQGSEA. There are 13 residues in the CDR3. The DNA of the CDR3 is TGCAGCGCAATAGAGCGGCCGATCGGTACGCAGTATTTT. It encodes CSAIERPIGTQYF.

The chain uses TRBV29-1 and TRBJ2-1; TRBD2 aligns across 11 bases. There are 16 residues in the CDR3. The V and J ends lost 6 bases and 3 bases, in that order; junction bases with no gene match: 10. CDR1 is SQVTM and CDR2 is ANQGSEA in the germline V gene. Here the CDR3 reads CSVGGGTSGLYNEQFF. CDR3 nucleotides: TGCAGCGTGGGCGGCGGGACTAGCGGCCTCTACAATGAGCAGTTCTTC.

V gene TRBV2 combines with J gene TRBJ1-1; 9 nucleotides line up with TRBD1. This CDR3 region has 16 residues. Per germline, CDR1 SNHLY and CDR2 FYNNEI. V lost 6 bases and J lost 1; bases outside the gene matches: 9. The CDR3 nucleotides read TGTGCCAGCAGAGTACCGGGACAGGGATCGAACACTGAAGCTTTCTTT. As protein: CASRVPGQGSNTEAFF.

The chain combines TRBV13 with TRBJ1-1; no reliable D call. V was clipped by 4 bases and J by 0 bases, with 9 bases between them. This CDR3 is built from 14 residues. CDR1 PRHDT and CDR2 FYEKMQ come from the germline V gene (reference sequence). CDR3 residues: CASSSRIMNTEAFF. The CDR3 DNA follows: TGTGCCAGCAGCTCCCGAATTATGAACACTGAAGCTTTCTTT.

This chain joins TRBV5-1 and TRBJ2-7; possible D gene TRBD2, 5 bases. V dropped 2 bases and J dropped 2 bases, with 17 bases sitting between them. The germline gives CDR1 SGHRS, CDR2 YFSETQ. This CDR3 has 16 amino acids. CDR3 sequence reads: CASSFTGELDAYEQYF. CDR3 in DNA: TGCGCCAGCAGCTTTACTGGGGAACTAGACGCCTACGAGCAGTACTTC.

CDR3 residues: CAISVKGNTYEQYF. For the CDR3, the DNA is TGTGCCATCAGTGTTAAGGGAAATACCTACGAGCAGTACTTC. This chain links TRBV10-3 with TRBJ2-7; no firm D call. The CDR3 is 14 residues long. Germline CDR1 is ENHRY and CDR2 is SYGVKD. The V and J ends lost 4 bases and 2 bases respectively, with 12 bases between them.

About this clone: Other nucleotide sequences from this sample produce the same CDR3. The rearrangement joins TRBV27 to TRBJ2-7; D possibly uses TRBD1 or TRBD2 (5 bases each). The CDR3 length is 12 residues. Germline CDR1 and CDR2: MNHEY and SMNVEV (reference sequence). V was trimmed by 2 bases and J by 6 bases, leaving 8 bases between them. The CDR3 is CASSLGGGEQYF. CDR3 sequence (DNA): TGTGCCAGCAGTTTAGGGGGTGGCGAGCAGTACTTC.

The chain combines TRBV28 with TRBJ2-5, with TRBD2 matching 14 bases. Germline V lookup: CDR1 MDHEN, CDR2 SYDVKM. The junction had 11 bases not matched to a gene; V was cut back by 7 bases and J by 1 base. This CDR3 comprises 18 residues. For the CDR3, the DNA is TGTGCCAGCACCCCGAGGGGACTAGCGGGAGTGGGCCAAGAGACCCAGTACTTC. Encoded protein: CASTPRGLAGVGQETQYF.

This clone has a single count. The DNA for the CDR3 is TGTGCCAGCAGTTCCGGTAGTCGAGAGCAGTTCTTC. Amino acids: CASSSGSREQFF. The chain carries TRBV27 and TRBJ2-1; D is ambiguous. The germline V and J ends were trimmed by 4 bases and 10 bases, with 11 bases remaining between them. CDR3 length: 12 residues. Per germline, CDR1 MNHEY and CDR2 SMNVEV (reference sequence).

The CDR3 sequence is CASSSAGSPNYGYTF. CDR3 nucleotide sequence: TGTGCCAGCAGCTCCGCCGGCAGTCCAAACTATGGCTACACCTTC. This chain joins TRBV7-6 and TRBJ1-2, with D unclear. Germline V lookup: CDR1 SGHVS, CDR2 FNYEAQ. This CDR3 is 15 amino acids long. V lost 4 bases, J lost 2 bases, and 14 bases lay in between.

This clone has only one observation. The junction departs from germline at one end; a sequencing error may be responsible. This chain links TRBV10-3 with TRBJ2-7, with 8 bases that match TRBD1. The CDR3 spans 12 residues. Germline V gives CDR1 ENHRY, CDR2 SYGVKD. Written as DNA, the CDR3 is TGTGCCACCAGTGAGACGGACAGGGAACCTTTTTTC. Residues: CATSETDREPFF.

About this clone itself: The sample carries other DNA sequences with the same CDR3. This chain joins TRBV7-8 and TRBJ2-3; D gene unclear. CDR1 is SGHVS, CDR2 FQNEAQ, per germline. The CDR3 runs to 11 residues. V shed 1 base and J shed 6 bases, with 2 bases lying between them. This CDR3 reads CASSLVDTQYF. The CDR3, as DNA: TGTGCCAGCAGCTTAGTCGATACGCAGTATTTT.

This clone occurred many times. V gene TRBV28 combines with J gene TRBJ2-1; TRBD2 agrees at 8 bases. With 3 bases clipped from V and 2 bases from J, the junction kept 0 bases outside the gene matches. The CDR3 is 14 residues long. Germline CDR1 reads MDHEN; CDR2 reads SYDVKM. The CDR3 coding sequence is TGTGCCAGCAGTTTTAGCGGGACCTACAATGAGCAGTTCTTC. It yields the protein CASSFSGTYNEQFF. The full variable domain, rest sourced from reference TRBV28 and TRBJ2-1, is DVKVTQSSRYLVKRTGEKVFLECVQDMDHENMFWYRQDPGLGLRLIYFSYDVKMKEKGDIPEGYSVSREKKERFSLILESASTNQTSMYLCASSFSGTYNEQFFGPGTRLTVL.

The chain combines TRBV6-5 with TRBJ2-2; D not resolved. This CDR3 is 13 amino acids long. CDR1 is MNHEY and CDR2 is SVGAGI in the germline V gene. V was shortened by 7 bases and J by 4 bases, with 10 bases between the two germline ends. CDR3 loop: CASTPRTTGELFF. In DNA form, the CDR3 reads TGTGCCAGCACCCCCAGGACCACCGGGGAGCTGTTTTTT.

This chain uses TRBV25-1 with TRBJ2-1, with a weak D call TRBD1 (5 bases). This CDR3 spans 14 amino acids. Germline V gene data show CDR1 as MGHDK and CDR2 as SYGVNS. V lost 4 bases to trimming and J lost 5 bases, with 12 bases between them. The CDR3 here is CASSARDWNNEQFF. The CDR3 nucleotides read TGTGCCAGCAGTGCCAGGGATTGGAACAATGAGCAGTTCTTC.

This chain joins TRBV27 and TRBJ2-1, with a tentative D call TRBD1 (6 bases). The V end was cut by 1 base, the J end by 5 bases, with 9 bases between. Germline V gene sequence: CDR1 MNHEY, CDR2 SMNVEV (reference sequence). This CDR3 comprises 14 residues. The CDR3 region is CASSLLGADNEQFF. CDR3 bases: TGTGCCAGCAGTTTATTGGGGGCCGACAATGAGCAGTTCTTC.

The genes are TRBV28 and TRBJ2-7; 10 bases align to TRBD2. The V gene's germline CDR1 is MDHEN and CDR2 SYDVKM. The V segment lost 6 bases and the J segment 2 bases; nucleotides outside the gene matches: 7. This CDR3 is built from 15 residues. The CDR3 protein is CASRMGLAGAYEQYF. DNA of the CDR3: TGTGCCAGCAGAATGGGGCTAGCGGGAGCCTACGAGCAGTACTTC.

The genes are TRBV5-1 and TRBJ2-7; no reliable D call. This CDR3 spans 13 amino acids. The germline CDR1 and CDR2 sequences are SGHRS and YFSETQ. Trimming removed 0 bases from V and 5 bases from J, with 9 bases in between. The CDR3 spells CASSLALKDEQYF. In DNA, the CDR3 is TGCGCCAGCAGCTTGGCCCTTAAGGACGAGCAGTACTTC.

This clone has only a few counts. The rearrangement links TRBV7-9 to TRBJ1-1; D might be TRBD1 (5 bases). The CDR3 is 14 residues long. Germline V gene data show CDR1 as SEHNR and CDR2 as FQNEAQ (reference sequence). Trimming pared 2 bases from V and 4 bases from J, leaving 11 bases between. The CDR3 DNA sequence: TGTGCCAGCAGCTTACCTAGCAGGGCCACTGAAGCTTTCTTT. This encodes CASSLPSRATEAFF.

This clone has a handful of counts. DNA of the CDR3: TGTGCCAGCAGTGTCGGTCCAGGCGCGAATGAAAAACTGTTTTTT. Protein sequence: CASSVGPGANEKLFF. The chain links TRBV6-1 to TRBJ1-4; D gene ambiguous. The V and J ends lost 4 bases and 5 bases respectively, with 14 bases between them. The germline V gene encodes CDR1 MNHNS and CDR2 SASEGT. There are 15 residues in the CDR3.

The chain couples TRBV27 to TRBJ2-1; 9 bases agree with TRBD2. CDR3 size: 14 residues. CDR1 is MNHEY and CDR2 is SMNVEV in the germline V gene (reference sequence). V was clipped by 6 bases and J by 4 bases; unmatched bases: 4. The CDR3 region has the DNA TGTGCCAGCAGAGCGACTAGCGGATACAATGAGCAGTTCTTC. Amino acid sequence: CASRATSGYNEQFF.

There are a few counts of this clone. The chain recombines TRBV29-1 with TRBJ2-1, with D possibly TRBD1 on 6 matching bases. V lost 4 bases and J lost 10, with 17 bases in between. The CDR3 length is 13 residues. Per germline, CDR1 SQVTM and CDR2 ANQGSEA. The CDR3 loop is CSVGPGHSGEQFF. Written as DNA, the CDR3 is TGCAGCGTTGGGCCGGGACATTCGGGGGAGCAGTTCTTC.

The rearrangement uses TRBV15 and TRBJ1-5, with D perhaps TRBD1 (6 bases). The CDR3 loop spans 14 amino acids. Germline V gives CDR1 LNHNV, CDR2 YYDKDF (reference sequence). V was cut by 5 bases and J by 3 bases, with 11 bases left in between. In nucleotides, the CDR3 is TGTGCCACCAGCGACACAGGGTACAATCAGCCCCAGCATTTT. It is translated as CATSDTGYNQPQHF.

The gene calls are TRBV9 and TRBJ2-1; TRBD1 or TRBD2 may be the D gene (5 bases each). Trimming took 4 bases from V and 8 from J, leaving 16 bases between them. CDR3 size: 14 residues. The germline V gene encodes CDR1 SGDLS and CDR2 YYNGEE. The CDR3 is CASSRDVRWDEQFF. For the CDR3, the DNA is TGTGCCAGCAGCCGGGACGTCCGATGGGATGAGCAGTTCTTC.

The rearrangement links TRBV4-1 to TRBJ2-7; TRBD2 aligns across 7 bases. The germline V gene encodes CDR1 MGHRA and CDR2 YSYEKL. The CDR3 covers 15 residues. The junction had 5 bases not matched to a gene; V was cut back by 1 base and J by 2 bases. CDR3 bases: TGCGCCAGCAGCCAAGTGGGGGGAGGGACCTACGAGCAGTACTTC. It specifies CASSQVGGGTYEQYF.